The 9 T cell receptor beta chains given below trace back to one sample, sequenced in a study of cytomegalovirus exposure and HLA in healthy donors. This PCR relied on a set of 60 Vbeta primers and 13 Jbeta primers. Sequenced by immunoSEQ multiplex PCR; TCRdb stores in-frame clones only, minus some. The repertoire holds roughly 160,000 clones, less than 85% seen once, with 1% in the top ten. The sequenced material came from PBMCs. Every receptor here comes from a boy aged 2 to 10 in good health and CMV-seronegative.

This chain uses TRBV7-8 with TRBJ2-5; TRBD2 matches 14 bases. The CDR3 consists of 17 residues. Germline trimming cut 4 bases from V and 5 bases from J; bases unmatched to any gene: 9. Germline CDR1 and CDR2: SGHVS and FQNEAQ. The CDR3 sequence is CASSSSGLAGVRETQYF. The CDR3 nucleotides are TGTGCCAGCAGCTCCTCGGGACTAGCGGGAGTAAGGGAGACCCAGTACTTC.

The rearrangement links TRBV9 to TRBJ2-7; D perhaps matches TRBD1 (5 bases). V lost 4 bases to trimming and J lost 0 bases, with 11 bases between them. Germline lookup yields CDR1 SGDLS and CDR2 YYNGEE. The CDR3 is 14 amino acids. The CDR3 region has the DNA TGTGCCAGCAGCCCCGACAGCTCCTCCTACGAGCAGTACTTC. Amino acids: CASSPDSSSYEQYF.

The chain couples TRBV7-9 to TRBJ2-5; D is ambiguous. V was trimmed by 8 bases and J by 0 bases, leaving 7 bases between them. The germline CDR1 and CDR2 sequences are SEHNR and FQNEAQ (reference sequence). The CDR3 contains 12 residues. CDR3 loop: CASGHDQETQYF. In nucleotides, the CDR3 is TGTGCCAGCGGGCACGACCAAGAGACCCAGTACTTC. Full variable domain (outside the CDR3, taken from reference TRBV7-9 and TRBJ2-5): DTGVSQNPRHKITKRGQNVTFRCDPISEHNRLYWYRQTLGQGPEFLTYFQNEAQLEKSRLLSDRFSAERPKGSFSTLEIQRTEQGDSAMYLCASGHDQETQYFGPGTRLLVL.

V is TRBV15 and J is TRBJ1-1; D is unclear. The germline V and J ends were trimmed by 0 bases and 7 bases, with 18 bases remaining between them. Looked up from germline, CDR1 is LNHNV and CDR2 is YYDKDF (reference sequence). This CDR3 is 16 amino acids long. The CDR3 reads CATSRDYPLQAGEAFF. DNA of the CDR3: TGTGCCACCAGCAGAGATTACCCCCTTCAGGCTGGTGAAGCTTTCTTT.

V and J are TRBV30 and TRBJ2-5; perhaps TRBD1 as D (6 bases). Trimming stripped 3 bases from V and 5 bases from J, with 16 bases between. This CDR3 region has 14 residues. Germline CDR1 reads GTSNPN; CDR2 reads SVGIG (reference sequence). The CDR3 DNA sequence: TGTGCCTGGAGCGCCCTTTTGGGGGCGGAGACCCAGTACTTC. It codes for CAWSALLGAETQYF.

The chain carries TRBV19 and TRBJ2-7; 8 bases fit TRBD2. Germline V gives CDR1 LNHDA, CDR2 SQIVND (reference sequence). This CDR3 has 13 amino acids. V trimming: 6 bases; J trimming: 5 bases; junction bases outside the gene matches: 6. The CDR3 DNA reads TGTGCCAGTAGACGGGAGGGCCGCGACGAGCAGTACTTC. Translated: CASRREGRDEQYF.

The chain has TRBV7-9 and TRBJ2-2, with D maybe TRBD2 (5 bases). This CDR3 is 11 amino acids long. Looked up from germline, CDR1 is SEHNR and CDR2 is FQNEAQ (reference sequence). Written as DNA, the CDR3 is TGTGCTATCGGGGATACCGGGGAGCTGTTTTTT. Translation gives CAIGDTGELFF.

The CDR3 nucleotides read TGTGCCAGCAGTTTCGGCGAGGCAGAAGAGACCCAGTACTTC. Encoded protein: CASSFGEAEETQYF. The rearrangement links TRBV28 to TRBJ2-5; D gene uncertain. Germline CDR1 is MDHEN and CDR2 is SYDVKM. V was shortened by 3 bases and J by 3 bases, with 11 bases between the two germline ends. This CDR3 is built from 14 residues.

V usage is TRBV7-8 and J usage is TRBJ2-1; D uncertain. Germline V lookup: CDR1 SGHVS, CDR2 FQNEAQ. Trimming removed 3 bases from V and 9 bases from J, with 9 bases in between. This CDR3 comprises 12 residues. For the CDR3, the DNA is TGTGCCAGCAGCTTGTTAAATTCTGAGCAGTTCTTC. Translating it yields CASSLLNSEQFF.